The rows below give T cell receptor beta chains drawn from one sample of a study of cytomegalovirus exposure and HLA in healthy donors. Some clones are missing from TCRdb's copy, which holds only in-frame ones; the method was immunoSEQ multiplex PCR. The sample records about 150,000 clones, roughly 81% being singletons. Sequenced sample: PBMCs. These TCRs come from a girl between 5 and 17 years old in good health and CMV-seropositive. The CDR3 runs from the conserved cysteine through the conserved F or W. A D gene is named only where the DNA matches it firmly. For some rows the clone size is stated as once, few or many, or as a class when expanded; others skip it.

CASSYNRAGEQYF TGTGCCAGTAGTTATAACAGGGCGGGCGAGCAGTACTTC TRBJ2-7 - - TRBV19
CSVEPRQGAIGYTF TGCAGCGTTGAACCTCGGCAGGGGGCTATCGGCTACACCTTC TRBJ1-2 TRBD1 - TRBV29-1
CASSRRQTSSYEQYF TGTGCCAGCAGCCGTCGACAGACCAGCTCCTACGAGCAGTACTTC TRBJ2-7 - - TRBV11-3
CASSFLDREAFF TGTGCCAGCAGCTTTCTTGACAGGGAAGCTTTCTTT TRBJ1-1 - - TRBV7-9
CASSQDSGTSNEQFF TGCGCCAGCAGCCAAGACTCCGGGACTAGCAATGAGCAGTTCTTC TRBJ2-1 TRBD2 - TRBV4-1
CASSQTQGQGAWGYTF TGCGCCAGCAGCCAGACCCAGGGACAGGGGGCGTGGGGCTACACCTTC TRBJ1-2 TRBD1 - TRBV4-1
CASSQAGSGGGKNIQYF TGTGCCAGCAGCCAAGCGGGTAGCGGGGGGGGCAAAAACATTCAGTACTTC TRBJ2-4 TRBD2 - TRBV4-2
CASTDRANQPQHF TGTGCCAGCACCGACAGGGCTAATCAGCCCCAGCATTTT TRBJ1-5 TRBD1 - TRBV19
CASSQGATSSNQPQHF TGCGCCAGCAGCCAGGGAGCCACAAGTAGCAATCAGCCCCAGCATTTT TRBJ1-5 - - TRBV4-1
CASSTRDRGHEQYF TGTGCCAGCAGCACCCGGGACAGGGGCCACGAGCAGTACTTC TRBJ2-7 TRBD1 - TRBV9
CASKRGYNEQFF TGTGCCAGCAAGCGGGGGTACAATGAGCAGTTCTTC TRBJ2-1 TRBD2 - TRBV6-5
CASSLEGRGQRDEQYF TGCGCCAGCAGCTTGGAGGGCAGGGGGCAAAGGGACGAGCAGTACTTC TRBJ2-7 TRBD1 few TRBV5-1
CASSFGQGAAGANVLTF TGTGCCAGCAGCTTTGGACAGGGGGCAGCTGGGGCCAACGTCCTGACTTTC TRBJ2-6 TRBD1 - TRBV7-2
CASSLQSGSYEQYF TGCGCCAGCAGCCTTCAATCGGGCTCCTACGAGCAGTACTTC TRBJ2-7 - - TRBV4-1
CASIIQGLGTEAFF TGTGCCAGCATCATACAGGGTCTAGGCACTGAAGCTTTCTTT TRBJ1-1 - - TRBV6-1
CASSPGTGTGGAFLGAFF TGTGCCAGCAGCCCCGGAACCGGGACAGGGGGCGCGTTTCTTGGAGCTTTCTTT TRBJ1-1 TRBD1 - TRBV11-3
CASTLEGLATEAFF TGTGCCAGCACCTTGGAGGGGCTGGCCACTGAAGCTTTCTTT TRBJ1-1 - - TRBV6-1
CASSPDRGNSPLHF TGTGCCAGCAGCCCAGACAGGGGTAATTCACCCCTCCACTTT TRBJ1-6 TRBD1 - TRBV9
CASSLAPGTNTEAFF TGTGCCAGCAGCTTAGCACCGGGTACCAACACTGAAGCTTTCTTT TRBJ1-1 - - TRBV7-8
CASSIPGRDEAFF TGTGCCAGTAGTATACCGGGGAGAGATGAAGCTTTCTTT TRBJ1-1 - - TRBV19
CASSIAASTDTQYF TGCGCCAGCAGCATAGCGGCTAGCACAGATACGCAGTATTTT TRBJ2-3 - - TRBV5-1
CASSLGRGGYTF TGTGCCAGCAGCTTGGGGCGGGGTGGCTACACCTTC TRBJ1-2 - - TRBV5-4
CASSVFDRGAGELFF TGTGCCAGCAGCGTTTTCGACAGGGGAGCCGGGGAGCTGTTTTTT TRBJ2-2 TRBD1 - TRBV9
CASSQAAAKLFF TGTGCCAGCAGCCAAGCGGCGGCAAAACTGTTTTTT TRBJ1-4 - - TRBV14
CASSPPWSGGGRTDTQYF TGCGCCAGCAGCCCCCCATGGAGCGGGGGGGGCCGGACAGATACGCAGTATTTT TRBJ2-3 TRBD2 - TRBV5-1
CASSIAGTGGHEQYF TGTGCCAGCAGCATCGCCGGGACAGGGGGCCACGAGCAGTACTTC TRBJ2-7 TRBD1 - TRBV14
CASSPGQGTYEQYF TGTGCCAGCAGCCCGGGACAGGGAACCTACGAGCAGTACTTC TRBJ2-7 TRBD1 - TRBV11-2
CASSVSGTSQLGIYF TGTGCCAGCAGCGTATCCGGGACAAGCCAACTGGGCATATATTTT TRBJ1-3 - few TRBV9
CASLQGSGTAEAFF TGCGCCAGCTTACAGGGATCGGGGACCGCTGAAGCTTTCTTT TRBJ1-1 - - TRBV5-1
CASSVQGKDEQFF TGTGCCAGCAGTGTTCAGGGTAAGGATGAGCAGTTCTTC TRBJ2-1 - - TRBV6-1
CASQPRTSVYDEQYF TGTGCCAGTCAACCCCGGACTAGCGTATACGACGAGCAGTACTTC TRBJ2-7 TRBD2 - TRBV19
CASSSQQGGYGYTF TGTGCCAGCAGCTCACAACAGGGGGGTTATGGCTACACCTTC TRBJ1-2 TRBD1 - TRBV7-6
CASSLAGGVDWDEQFF TGTGCCAGCAGCTTAGCGGGGGGCGTAGATTGGGATGAGCAGTTCTTC TRBJ2-1 - - TRBV11-3
CASSVGEGPGYEQYF TGTGCCAGCAGCGTAGGGGAGGGACCAGGATACGAGCAGTACTTC TRBJ2-7 TRBD2 few TRBV9
CASSDTQVHNRNEQFF TGTGCCAGCAGTGACACACAGGTTCACAACCGGAATGAGCAGTTCTTC TRBJ2-1 - - TRBV6-4
CASSLATTNPRAQYF TGCGCCAGCAGCTTGGCCACGACTAACCCGAGGGCCCAGTACTTC TRBJ2-5 - few TRBV5-1
CASDSSGGTGGYTQYF TGTGCCAGCGATAGCTCTGGGGGGACAGGGGGCTATACGCAGTATTTT TRBJ2-3 TRBD1 once TRBV5-6
CASSFEGAGELFF TGTGCCAGCAGCTTTGAAGGGGCCGGGGAGCTGTTTTTT TRBJ2-2 - - TRBV7-9
CASENHRGRSYGYTF TGTGCCAGCGAAAATCACAGGGGACGGAGCTATGGCTACACCTTC TRBJ1-2 TRBD1 - TRBV6-1
CASSATENYGYTF TGTGCCAGCAGTGCGACAGAGAACTATGGCTACACCTTC TRBJ1-2 - - TRBV2
CASSLGPRGDLAFF TGTGCCAGCAGCTTAGGTCCCAGGGGTGATCTGGCTTTCTTT TRBJ1-1 - - TRBV11-2
CASSLGGGRSQDTQYF TGTGCCAGCAGCTTAGGTGGGGGGAGAAGTCAAGATACGCAGTATTTT TRBJ2-3 - once TRBV11-2
CASSLGGGAYNEQFF TGTGCCAGCAGCTTAGGAGGGGGGGCCTACAATGAGCAGTTCTTC TRBJ2-1 - - TRBV7-3
CASSTGQGASEKLFF TGTGCCAGTAGTACCGGACAGGGGGCGAGCGAAAAACTGTTTTTT TRBJ1-4 TRBD1 - TRBV19
CASSDLPRTSGGPTINEQFF TGTGCCAGCAGTGACTTACCCCGGACTAGCGGGGGCCCTACCATCAATGAGCAGTTCTTC TRBJ2-1 TRBD2 - TRBV6-4
CASSVVDTEAFF TGTGCCAGCAGCGTAGTCGACACTGAAGCTTTCTTT TRBJ1-1 - - TRBV9
CASSTLQHPKSYNSPLHF TGTGCCAGTAGTACCTTACAGCACCCTAAGTCCTATAATTCACCCCTCCACTTT TRBJ1-6 - - TRBV19
CASSPNRGRQPQHF TGTGCCAGCAGTCCGAACAGGGGCCGGCAGCCCCAGCATTTT TRBJ1-5 TRBD1 - TRBV28
CASSQDRGGETQYF TGTGCCAGCAGCCAAGATCGAGGGGGAGAGACCCAGTACTTC TRBJ2-5 - - TRBV4-2
CASSPYDSRNSPLHF TGTGCCAGCAGCCCATACGACAGCAGGAATTCACCCCTCCACTTT TRBJ1-6 - few TRBV9
CASSPDRDTHEQYF TGTGCCAGCTCCCCAGACAGGGACACCCACGAGCAGTACTTC TRBJ2-7 TRBD1 - TRBV18
CASWRVNYGYTF TGTGCCAGCTGGCGGGTTAACTATGGCTACACCTTC TRBJ1-2 - - TRBV6-5